The sequence of this T cell receptor (beta chain) was determined in a study of shared clonotypes between healthy human individuals. Regarding the study as a whole: Unshared clonotypes carried lower generation probabilities than those common to all four donors. Blood alone was sampled, and tissue repertoires likely differ.

This CDR3 region has 15 residues. Germline CDR1 SGHRS, CDR2 YFSETQ. V lost 0 bases and J lost 3; bases outside the gene matches: 2. The DNA input per sorted-subset replicate PCR was roughly 180 ng, corresponding to some 30,000 T cell genomes. Using immunoSEQ multiplex PCR, the repertoire was profiled, and TCRdb retains in-frame clones only, with some absent. The data show fewer than 2.5 million clones, roughly 93% seen once. As concerns this clone: The target antigen is unknown. This specimen includes other DNA sequences encoding the same CDR3.

HIV-negative, healthy adults without recent acute infections or vaccinations were the donors. The V call is TRBV5-1, the J call TRBJ1-5; TRBD1 agrees at 8 bases. What was sequenced was naive CD4+ T cells from PBMCs. Subset described: CD45RA+ positively selected. The TCR was taken from a man aged 18-30 years in good health. Some clones in this sample may be carry-over from other donors' samples. The CDR3 loop reads CASSLGQGNNQPQHF. The CDR3 bases are TGCGCCAGCAGCTTGGGACAGGGGAACAATCAGCCCCAGCATTTT.